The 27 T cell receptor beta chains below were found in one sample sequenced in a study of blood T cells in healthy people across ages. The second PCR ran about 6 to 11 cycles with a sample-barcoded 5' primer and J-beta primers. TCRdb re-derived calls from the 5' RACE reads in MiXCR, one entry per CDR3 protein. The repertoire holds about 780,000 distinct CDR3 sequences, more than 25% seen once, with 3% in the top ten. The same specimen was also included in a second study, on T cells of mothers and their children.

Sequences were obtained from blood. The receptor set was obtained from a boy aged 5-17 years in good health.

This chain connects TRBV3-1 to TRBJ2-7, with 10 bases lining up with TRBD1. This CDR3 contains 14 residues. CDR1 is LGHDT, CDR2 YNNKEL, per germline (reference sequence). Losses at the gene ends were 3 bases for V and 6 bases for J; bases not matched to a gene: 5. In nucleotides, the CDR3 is TGTGCCAGCAGCCACCGGGACAGGGGTACCGAGCAGTACTTC. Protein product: CASSHRDRGTEQYF.

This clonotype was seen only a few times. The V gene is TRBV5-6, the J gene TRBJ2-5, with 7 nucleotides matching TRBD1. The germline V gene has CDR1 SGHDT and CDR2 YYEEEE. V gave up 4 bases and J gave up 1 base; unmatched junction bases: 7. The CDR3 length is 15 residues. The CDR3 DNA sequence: TGTGCCAGCAGCGAGGGCTGGGACAGCCAAGAGACCCAGTACTTC. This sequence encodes CASSEGWDSQETQYF.

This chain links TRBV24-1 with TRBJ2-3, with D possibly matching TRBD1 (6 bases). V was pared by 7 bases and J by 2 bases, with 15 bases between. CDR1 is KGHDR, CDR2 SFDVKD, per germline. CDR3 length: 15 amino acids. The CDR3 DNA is TGTGCCACCAGCTCCACACAGGGCTCCACAGATACGCAGTATTTT. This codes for CATSSTQGSTDTQYF.

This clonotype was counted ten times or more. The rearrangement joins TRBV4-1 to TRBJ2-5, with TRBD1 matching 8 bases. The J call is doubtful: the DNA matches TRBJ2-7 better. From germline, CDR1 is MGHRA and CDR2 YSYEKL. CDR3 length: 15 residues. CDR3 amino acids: CASSQDARGRDEQYF. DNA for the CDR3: TGCGCCAGCAGCCAAGATGCCAGGGGGCGCGACGAGCAGTACTTC.

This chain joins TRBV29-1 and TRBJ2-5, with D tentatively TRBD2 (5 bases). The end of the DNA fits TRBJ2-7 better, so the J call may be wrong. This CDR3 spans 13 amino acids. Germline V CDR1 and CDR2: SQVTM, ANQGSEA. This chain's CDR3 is CSVMRGLSYEQYF. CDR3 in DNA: TGCAGCGTTATGCGAGGACTCTCCTACGAGCAGTACTTC.

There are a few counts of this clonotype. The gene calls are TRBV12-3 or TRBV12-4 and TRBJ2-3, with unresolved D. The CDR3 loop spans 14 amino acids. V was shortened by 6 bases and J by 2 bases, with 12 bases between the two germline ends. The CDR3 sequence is CASSPPWTTDTQYF. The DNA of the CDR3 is TGTGCCAGCAGCCCCCCCTGGACCACAGATACGCAGTATTTT.

The CDR3 DNA sequence: TGTGCCAGCAGTTTGGCGACAGCGAGCTCCTACAATGAGCAGTTCTTC. Translation gives CASSLATASSYNEQFF. V gene TRBV28 combines with J gene TRBJ2-1, with D possibly TRBD1 on 5 matching bases. This CDR3 region has 16 residues. V gave up 3 bases and J gave up 0 bases, with 12 bases separating them. Per the germline V gene, CDR1 is MDHEN and CDR2 is SYDVKM.

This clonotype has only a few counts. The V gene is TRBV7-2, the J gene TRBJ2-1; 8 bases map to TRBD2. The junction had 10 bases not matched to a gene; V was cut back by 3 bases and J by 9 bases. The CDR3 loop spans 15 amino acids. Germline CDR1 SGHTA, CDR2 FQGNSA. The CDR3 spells CASSLRRGGRGEQFF. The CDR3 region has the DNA TGTGCCAGCAGCTTGAGACGGGGGGGCCGCGGTGAGCAGTTCTTC.

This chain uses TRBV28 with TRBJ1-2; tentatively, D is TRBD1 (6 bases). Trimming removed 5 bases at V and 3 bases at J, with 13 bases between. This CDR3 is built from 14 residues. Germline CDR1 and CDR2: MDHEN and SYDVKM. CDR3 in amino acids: CASSRPTGYYGYTF. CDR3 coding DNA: TGTGCCAGCAGTCGCCCCACAGGGTACTATGGCTACACCTTC.

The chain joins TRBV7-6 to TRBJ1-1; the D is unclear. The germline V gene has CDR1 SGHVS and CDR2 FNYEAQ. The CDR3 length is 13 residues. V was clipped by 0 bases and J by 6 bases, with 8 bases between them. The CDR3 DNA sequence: TGTGCCAGCAGCTTAGCCCCGGGGTCTGAAGCTTTCTTT. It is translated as CASSLAPGSEAFF.

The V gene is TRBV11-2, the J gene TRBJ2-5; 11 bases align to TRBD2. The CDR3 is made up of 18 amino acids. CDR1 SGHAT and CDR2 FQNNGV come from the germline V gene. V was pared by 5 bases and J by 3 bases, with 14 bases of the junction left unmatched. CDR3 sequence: CASSLHPRTGLAEETQYF. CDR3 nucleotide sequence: TGTGCCAGCAGCCTCCACCCAAGAACGGGACTAGCGGAAGAGACCCAGTACTTC.

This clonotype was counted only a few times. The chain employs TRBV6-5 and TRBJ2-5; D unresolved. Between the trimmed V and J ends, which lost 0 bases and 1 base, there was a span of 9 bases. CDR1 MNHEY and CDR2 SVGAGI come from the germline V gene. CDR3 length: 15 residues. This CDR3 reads CASSYSLTVQETQYF. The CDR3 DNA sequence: TGTGCCAGCAGTTACTCATTGACTGTCCAAGAGACCCAGTACTTC.

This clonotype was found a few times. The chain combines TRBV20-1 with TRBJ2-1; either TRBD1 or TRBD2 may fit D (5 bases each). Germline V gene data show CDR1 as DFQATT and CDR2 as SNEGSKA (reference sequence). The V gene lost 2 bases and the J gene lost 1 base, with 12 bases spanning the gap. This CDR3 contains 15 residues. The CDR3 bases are TGCAGTGCTAGACCCCGGGACGGGTCCTACAATGAGCAGTTCTTC. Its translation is CSARPRDGSYNEQFF.

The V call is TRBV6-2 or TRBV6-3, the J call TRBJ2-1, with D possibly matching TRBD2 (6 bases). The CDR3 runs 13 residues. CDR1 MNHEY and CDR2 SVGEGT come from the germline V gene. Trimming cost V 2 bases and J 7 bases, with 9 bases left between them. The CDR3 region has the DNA TGTGCCAGCAGTTACGCGGGGTGGAATGAGCAGTTCTTC. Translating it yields CASSYAGWNEQFF.

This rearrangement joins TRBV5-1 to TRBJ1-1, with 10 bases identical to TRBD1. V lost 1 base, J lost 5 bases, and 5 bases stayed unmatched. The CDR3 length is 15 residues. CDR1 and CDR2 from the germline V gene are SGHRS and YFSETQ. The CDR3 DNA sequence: TGCGCCAGCAGCTTGAGACAGGGGGCGGCGACTGAAGCTTTCTTT. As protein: CASSLRQGAATEAFF.

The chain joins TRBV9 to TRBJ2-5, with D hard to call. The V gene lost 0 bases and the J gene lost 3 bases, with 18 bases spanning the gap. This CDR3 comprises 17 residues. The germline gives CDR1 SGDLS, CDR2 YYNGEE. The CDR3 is CASSVAPLGYAEETQYF. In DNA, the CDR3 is TGTGCCAGCAGCGTAGCCCCCCTCGGGTACGCCGAAGAGACCCAGTACTTC. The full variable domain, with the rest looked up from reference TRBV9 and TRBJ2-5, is DSGVTQTPKHLITATGQRVTLRCSPRSGDLSVYWYQQSLDQGLQFLIQYYNGEERAKGNILERFSAQQFPDLHSELNLSSLELGDSALYFCASSVAPLGYAEETQYFGPGTRLLVL.

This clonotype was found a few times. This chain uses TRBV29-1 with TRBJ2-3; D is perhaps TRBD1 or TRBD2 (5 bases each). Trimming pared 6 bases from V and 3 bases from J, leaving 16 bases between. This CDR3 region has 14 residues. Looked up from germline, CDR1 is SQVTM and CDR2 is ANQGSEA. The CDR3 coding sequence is TGCAGCGTGGTAAGGGACCGAGGAACAGATACGCAGTATTTT. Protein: CSVVRDRGTDTQYF.

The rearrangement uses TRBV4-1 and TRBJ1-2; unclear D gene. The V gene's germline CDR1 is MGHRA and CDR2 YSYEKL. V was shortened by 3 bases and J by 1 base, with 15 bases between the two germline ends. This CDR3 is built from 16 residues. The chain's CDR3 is CASSHPTTGSNYGYTF. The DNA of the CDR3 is TGCGCCAGCAGCCACCCGACAACGGGGAGTAACTATGGCTACACCTTC.

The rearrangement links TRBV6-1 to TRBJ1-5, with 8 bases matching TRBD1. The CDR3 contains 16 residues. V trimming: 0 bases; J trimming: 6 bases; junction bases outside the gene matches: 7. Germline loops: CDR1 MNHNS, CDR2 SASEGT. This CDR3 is CASSEAWGRGLQPQHF. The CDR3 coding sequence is TGTGCCAGCAGTGAAGCTTGGGGCAGGGGGCTTCAGCCCCAGCATTTT.

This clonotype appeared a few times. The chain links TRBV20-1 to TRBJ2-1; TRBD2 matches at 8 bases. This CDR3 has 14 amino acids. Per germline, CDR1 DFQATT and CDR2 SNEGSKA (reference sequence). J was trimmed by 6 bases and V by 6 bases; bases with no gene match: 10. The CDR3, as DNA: TGCAGTGCGGCGGGAGGTGCGACTTCCAATGAGCAGTTCTTC. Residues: CSAAGGATSNEQFF.

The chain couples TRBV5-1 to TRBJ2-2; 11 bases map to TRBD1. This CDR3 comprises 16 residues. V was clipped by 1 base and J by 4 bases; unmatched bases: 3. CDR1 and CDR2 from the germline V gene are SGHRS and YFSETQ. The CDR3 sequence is CASSLTDRGRTGELFF. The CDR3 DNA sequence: TGCGCCAGCAGCTTGACGGACAGGGGGCGCACCGGGGAGCTGTTTTTT.

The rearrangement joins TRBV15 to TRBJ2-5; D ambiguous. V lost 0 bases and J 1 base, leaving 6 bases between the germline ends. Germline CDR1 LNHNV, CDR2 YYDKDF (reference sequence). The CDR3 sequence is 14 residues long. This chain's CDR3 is CATSRDYTQETQYF. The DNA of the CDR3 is TGTGCCACCAGCAGAGATTATACCCAAGAGACCCAGTACTTC.

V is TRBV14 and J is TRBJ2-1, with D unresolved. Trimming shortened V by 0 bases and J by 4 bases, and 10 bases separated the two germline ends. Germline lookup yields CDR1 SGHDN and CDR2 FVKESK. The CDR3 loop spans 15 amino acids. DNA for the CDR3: TGTGCCAGCAGCCAAGATCTCACTTTTTACAATGAGCAGTTCTTC. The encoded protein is CASSQDLTFYNEQFF.

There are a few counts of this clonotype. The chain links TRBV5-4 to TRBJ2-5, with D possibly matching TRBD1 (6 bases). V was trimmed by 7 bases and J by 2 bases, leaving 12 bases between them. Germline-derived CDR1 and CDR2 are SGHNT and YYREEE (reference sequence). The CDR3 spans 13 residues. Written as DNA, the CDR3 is TGTGCCAGCGGCCGGACAGCACAAGAGACCCAGTACTTC. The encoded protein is CASGRTAQETQYF.

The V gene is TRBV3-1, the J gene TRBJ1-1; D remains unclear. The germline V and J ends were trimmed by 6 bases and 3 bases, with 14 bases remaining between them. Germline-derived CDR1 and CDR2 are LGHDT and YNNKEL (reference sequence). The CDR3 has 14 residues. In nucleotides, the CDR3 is TGTGCCAGCAGTCGAGGGTATCCCGACACTGAAGCTTTCTTT. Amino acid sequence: CASSRGYPDTEAFF. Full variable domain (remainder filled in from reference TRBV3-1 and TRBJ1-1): DTAVSQTPKYLVTQMGNDKSIKCEQNLGHDTMYWYKQDSKKFLKIMFSYNNKELIINETVPNRFSPKSPDKAHLNLHINSLELGDSAVYFCASSRGYPDTEAFFGQGTRLTVV.

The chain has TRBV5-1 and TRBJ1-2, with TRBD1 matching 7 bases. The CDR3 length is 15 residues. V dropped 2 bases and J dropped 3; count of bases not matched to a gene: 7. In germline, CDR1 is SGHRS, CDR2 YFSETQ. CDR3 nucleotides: TGCGCCAGCAGCTTAACGACAGGGTGGGACTATGGCTACACCTTC. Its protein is CASSLTTGWDYGYTF.

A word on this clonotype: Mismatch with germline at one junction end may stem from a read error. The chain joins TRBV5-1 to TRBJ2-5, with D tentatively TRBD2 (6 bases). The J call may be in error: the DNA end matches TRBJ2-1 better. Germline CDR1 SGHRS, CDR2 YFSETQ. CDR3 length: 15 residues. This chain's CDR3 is CASIRDLASRSEQFF. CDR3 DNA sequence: TGCGCTAGCATACGTGATCTAGCGTCTCGTAGTGAGCAGTTCTTC.